The following is a TCR beta chain sequence with its context. V was shortened by 1 base and J by 1 base, with 7 bases between the two germline ends. CDR3 length: 13 amino acids. CDR1 DFQATT and CDR2 SNEGSKA come from the germline V gene (reference sequence). RNA in amounts of roughly 0.45 to 1 ug was reverse transcribed with random hexamers. TCR beta CDR3 was amplified by immunoSEQ covering 54 Vbeta and 13 Jbeta. TCRdb processed the immunoSEQ multiplex PCR reads anew with MiXCR; each CDR3 protein has one entry. This sample has approximately 150,000 distinct CDR3 sequences, with 80% to 95% found just once. The record originates from a study of CD8 T cells in Susac syndrome. TEMRA cells were FACS-enriched, and CD8+ and CD4+ T cells were isolated negatively.

This receptor was identified in a human donor in good health. This chain connects TRBV20-1 to TRBJ1-1; D is undetermined. Material: CD4+ T cells from PBMCs. CDR3 loop: CSARADGNTEAFF. In DNA form, the CDR3 reads TGCAGTGCTAGAGCCGACGGGAACACTGAAGCTTTCTTT.